This T cell receptor (beta chain) derives from a study of T cell repertoires in cytomegalovirus infection. Findings of the study overall: Adding up the frequency of public TCR beta families identified people who carried CMV plus the relevant HLA. CMV-specific HLA-C-restricted TCR beta clonotypes dominated the ex vivo response.

This CDR3 has 14 amino acids. Trimming left V 5 bases short and J 1 base short, with 12 bases between. Looked up from germline, CDR1 is SNHLY and CDR2 is FYNNEI. Details on this clonotype: What it binds is unknown.

TCRdb used MiXCR to reprocess the reads, holding one entry per CDR3 protein. The table shows around 430,000 distinct CDR3 sequences, with approximately 42% occurring only once. This chain joins TRBV2 and TRBJ2-7; D possibly corresponds to TRBD1 (6 bases). The receptor's source is a human donor in good health (CMV status not recorded). Some clones in this sample may be carry-over from other donors' samples. This material consisted of cultured PBMCs, taken from culture after CMV antigen stimulation. The CDR3: CASSSGAGSYEQYF. CDR3 sequence (DNA): TGTGCCAGCAGTTCAGGGGCCGGGTCCTACGAGCAGTACTTC.